This T cell receptor (beta chain) was captured by sequencing in a study of blood T cell repertoires in COVID-19. Study-level information: Researchers got acute and convalescent COVID-19 samples from the United States, Italy and Spain. From T cells, B-cell-depleted T cells, or PBMCs came the material, which was cDNA or gDNA.

Per the original methods: Amplified reference gene primers provided the basis for estimating nucleated cell counts. The table came from immunoSEQ multiplex PCR; TCRdb's copy has only in-frame clones and leaves some out. V and J calls and clone size are as listed in that table; D and trimming were resolved from the DNA. The repertoire consists of about 280,000 clones, with around 82% occurring once and the leading ten covering approximately 10%. V lost 5 bases, J lost 4 bases, and 17 bases lay in between. There are 15 residues in the CDR3. Germline CDR1 is LNHDA and CDR2 is SQIVND (reference sequence).

The gene calls are TRBV19 and TRBJ1-1; D may be TRBD1 (5 bases). This clonotype originated in a woman aged 45-65 years who had recovered from COVID-19. The source material was peripheral blood. CDR3 bases: TGTGCCAGTAGTCCCCCGTCGGGGGTGGTCACTGAAGCTTTCTTT. Its protein product is CASSPPSGVVTEAFF.